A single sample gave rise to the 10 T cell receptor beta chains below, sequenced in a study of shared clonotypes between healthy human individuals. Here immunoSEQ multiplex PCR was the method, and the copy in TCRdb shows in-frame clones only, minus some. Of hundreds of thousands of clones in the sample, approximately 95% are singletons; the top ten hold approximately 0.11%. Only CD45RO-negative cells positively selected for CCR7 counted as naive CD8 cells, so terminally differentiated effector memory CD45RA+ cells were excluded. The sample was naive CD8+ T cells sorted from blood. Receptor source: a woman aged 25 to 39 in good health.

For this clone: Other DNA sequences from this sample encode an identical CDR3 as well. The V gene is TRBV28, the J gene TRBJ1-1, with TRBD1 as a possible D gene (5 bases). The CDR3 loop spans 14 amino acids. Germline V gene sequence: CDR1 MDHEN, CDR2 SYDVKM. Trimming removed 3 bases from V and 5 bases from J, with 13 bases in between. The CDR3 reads CASSFVGGGTEAFF. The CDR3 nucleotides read TGTGCCAGCAGTTTTGTCGGGGGGGGAACTGAAGCTTTCTTT.

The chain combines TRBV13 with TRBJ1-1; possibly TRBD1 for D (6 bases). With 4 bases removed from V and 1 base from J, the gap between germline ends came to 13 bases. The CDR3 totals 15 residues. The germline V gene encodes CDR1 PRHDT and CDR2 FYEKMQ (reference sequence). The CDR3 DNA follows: TGTGCCAGCAGCTATCAGGGGTTGGAGAACACTGAAGCTTTCTTT. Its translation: CASSYQGLENTEAFF.

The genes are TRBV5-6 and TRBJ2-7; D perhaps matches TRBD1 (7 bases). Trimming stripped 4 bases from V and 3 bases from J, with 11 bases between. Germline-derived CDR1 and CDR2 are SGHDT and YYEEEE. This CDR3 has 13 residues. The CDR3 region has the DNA TGTGCCAGCAGCCCGGGGGACAGCTACGAGCAGTACTTC. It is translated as CASSPGDSYEQYF. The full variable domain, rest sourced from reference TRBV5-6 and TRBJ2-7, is DAGVTQSPTHLIKTRGQQVTLRCSPKSGHDTVSWYQQALGQGPQFIFQYYEEEERQRGNFPDRFSGHQFPNYSSELNVNALLLGDSALYLCASSPGDSYEQYFGPGTRLTVT.

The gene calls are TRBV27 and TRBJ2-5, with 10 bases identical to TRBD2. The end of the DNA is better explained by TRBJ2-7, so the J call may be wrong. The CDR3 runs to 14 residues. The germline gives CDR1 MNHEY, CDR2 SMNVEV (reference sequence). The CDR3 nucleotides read TGTGCCAGCAGTCTCCTAGCGGGAGTAGGCGAGCAGTACTTC. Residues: CASSLLAGVGEQYF.

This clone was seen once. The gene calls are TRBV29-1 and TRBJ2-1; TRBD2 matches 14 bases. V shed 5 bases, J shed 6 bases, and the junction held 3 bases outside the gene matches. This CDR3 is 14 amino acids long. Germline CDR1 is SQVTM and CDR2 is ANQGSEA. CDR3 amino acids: CSVWGLAGANEQFF. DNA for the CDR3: TGCAGCGTTTGGGGACTAGCGGGGGCCAATGAGCAGTTCTTC.

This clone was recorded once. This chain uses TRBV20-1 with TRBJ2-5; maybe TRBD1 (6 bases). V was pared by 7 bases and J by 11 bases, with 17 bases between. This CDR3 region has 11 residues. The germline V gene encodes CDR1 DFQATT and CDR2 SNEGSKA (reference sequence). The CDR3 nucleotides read TGCAGTGTGGGATGGGGGCAAGAGCAGTACTTC. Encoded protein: CSVGWGQEQYF.

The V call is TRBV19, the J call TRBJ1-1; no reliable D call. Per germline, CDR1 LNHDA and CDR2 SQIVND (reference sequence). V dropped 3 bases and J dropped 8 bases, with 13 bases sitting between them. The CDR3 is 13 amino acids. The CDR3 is CASSIAAGREAFF. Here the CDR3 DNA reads TGTGCCAGTAGTATTGCAGCGGGAAGGGAAGCTTTCTTT.

The CDR3: CASSVGSTDTQYF. The CDR3 DNA reads as TGTGCCAGCAGTGTCGGAAGCACAGATACGCAGTATTTT. The chain is built from TRBV25-1 and TRBJ2-3, with unresolved D. CDR1 MGHDK and CDR2 SYGVNS come from the germline V gene. Trimming stripped 4 bases from V and 0 bases from J, with 5 bases between. CDR3 length: 13 amino acids.

CDR3 nucleotides: TGTGCCAGCAGCTTGGGCCCTGGCTCGGGAAACACCATATATTTT. Protein product: CASSLGPGSGNTIYF. The gene calls are TRBV5-5 and TRBJ1-3; D remains unclear. CDR3 length equals 15 residues. CDR1 and CDR2 (germline): SGHKS, YYEKEE (reference sequence). Trimming pared 0 bases from V and 4 bases from J, leaving 11 bases between.

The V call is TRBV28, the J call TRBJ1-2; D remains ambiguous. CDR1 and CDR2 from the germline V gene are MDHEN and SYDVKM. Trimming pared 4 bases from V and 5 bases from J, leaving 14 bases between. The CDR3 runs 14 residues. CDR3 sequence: CASSSRTDYYGYTF. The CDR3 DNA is TGTGCCAGCAGTTCCAGGACGGACTATTATGGCTACACCTTC.